This T cell receptor (beta chain) was documented in a study of OX40 agonist ivuxolimab in advanced cancers. Study-wide points: Clonal expansion was seen in CD4+ and CD8+ blood T cells by week 6 at 0.1 to 3.0 mg/kg.

Method: immunoSEQ multiplex PCR; TCRdb's copy keeps in-frame clones and lacks some. The sample records over 90,000 clones, approximately 94% being singletons. This CDR3 region has 13 residues. Per germline, CDR1 LGHNT and CDR2 FRNRAP. V lost 3 bases to trimming and J lost 4 bases, with 7 bases between them. For this clone: Its antigen is as yet unknown.

The receptor's source is an adult with an advanced solid tumor such as melanoma, head and neck, liver or kidney cancer. The rearrangement links TRBV12-5 to TRBJ1-3, with D unclear. Sequencing used CD4+ or CD8+ T cells sorted from blood, obtained in a trial of the OX40 agonist ivuxolimab. The CDR3 spells CASGFRAGNTIYF. The DNA of the CDR3 is TGTGCTAGTGGTTTTCGGGCCGGAAACACCATATATTTT. The full variable domain, completed using reference TRBV12-5 and TRBJ1-3, is DARVTQTPRHKVTEMGQEVTMRCQPILGHNTVFWYRQTMMQGLELLAYFRNRAPLDDSGMPKDRFSAEMPDATLATLKIQPSEPRDSAVYFCASGFRAGNTIYFGEGSWLTVV.